This T cell receptor (beta chain) originates from a study of T cell changes during pregnancy in multiple sclerosis. The data were produced by immunoSEQ multiplex PCR, yet TCRdb's version contains in-frame clones alone and is incomplete. The data hold some 64,000 clones, with roughly 90% observed a single time. Material: peripheral blood, obtained in the first trimester of pregnancy. The sequence was collected from a female donor with multiple sclerosis, enrolled in a pregnancy study.

CDR3 amino acids: CASSQEGGADEKLFF. Here the CDR3 DNA reads TGCGCCAGCAGCCAAGAAGGGGGGGCGGATGAAAAACTGTTTTTT. V and J are TRBV4-3 and TRBJ1-4; TRBD1 is a possible D gene (6 bases). The length of the CDR3 is 15 residues. V was trimmed by 0 bases and J by 6 bases, leaving 11 bases between them. Germline assignment: CDR1 LGHNA and CDR2 YSLEER.